This T cell receptor (beta chain) stems from a study of cytomegalovirus exposure and HLA in healthy donors. Study-wide results and caveats: The study found most TCR sequences rare, yet found some public TCRs in many donors. Among the most significant clusters, several appeared linked to common viral pathogens in a later analysis. A cluster of highly shared sequence variants was likely a sequencing artifact.

13 Jbeta primers and 60 Vbeta primers were used for the PCR. Produced via immunoSEQ multiplex PCR; TCRdb's table is partial and in-frame only. The sample consists of about 190,000 clones, roughly 80% of them appearing once. This clone was found a few times. Its specificity is unknown. This CDR3 is 13 amino acids long. With V trimmed by 11 bases and J by 0 bases, 4 bases remained unmatched. CDR1 is MNHNS, CDR2 SASEGT, per germline. V is TRBV6-1 and J is TRBJ2-1; 7 bases agree with TRBD1. The receptor comes from a woman aged 25 to 45 in good health and CMV-seropositive. The sample was PBMCs. CDR3 bases: TGTGCCGAGGGGGCTAGCTCCTACAATGAGCAGTTCTTC. Translated: CAEGASSYNEQFF.